The 8 T cell receptor beta chains reported below all come from one sample, sequenced in a study of Graves' ophthalmopathy and Graves' hyperthyroidism. Using RNA transcripts, the TCR beta CDR3 regions were amplified. First-round RT-PCR used HTBI primers; second-round multiplex PCR followed. A single record per CDR3 protein comes from TCRdb applying MiXCR to the multiplex PCR reads. This table holds some 390,000 distinct CDR3 sequences, about 18% found once. The sequenced material came from peripheral blood. These receptors were obtained from a woman aged 18-29 years with Graves' ophthalmopathy.

This clonotype was recorded many times. The chain uses TRBV5-1 and TRBJ1-1; D is undetermined. This CDR3 has 14 residues. Trimming stripped 5 bases from V and 3 bases from J, with 14 bases between. The germline V gene has CDR1 SGHRS and CDR2 YFSETQ. CDR3 DNA: TGCGCCAGCAGTCGAGGGTCGAGCGACACTGAAGCTTTCTTT. Protein: CASSRGSSDTEAFF.

This clonotype has ten or more counts. The chain is built from TRBV4-1 and TRBJ2-7, with 7 nucleotides matching TRBD2. Germline V gene data show CDR1 as MGHRA and CDR2 as YSYEKL. Trimming removed 3 bases from V and 4 bases from J; junction bases left unmatched: 9. This CDR3 spans 15 amino acids. Written as DNA, the CDR3 is TGCGCCAGCAGCCAGCGCACTAGCGCCTCGTACGAGCAGTACTTC. It encodes CASSQRTSASYEQYF.

Many counts were recorded for this clonotype. This chain joins TRBV19 and TRBJ1-1; 10 nucleotides line up with TRBD1. CDR1 and CDR2 from the germline V gene are LNHDA and SQIVND (reference sequence). V shed 2 bases and J 4 bases; nucleotides not matched to a gene: 10. The CDR3 covers 17 residues. The CDR3 sequence is CASSIRRQGAIVTEAFF. DNA of the CDR3: TGTGCCAGTAGTATACGGCGACAGGGGGCTATAGTCACTGAAGCTTTCTTT.

The table lists this clonotype with many counts. The rearrangement links TRBV9 to TRBJ2-5, with unresolved D. The CDR3 totals 15 residues. CDR1 is SGDLS, CDR2 YYNGEE, per germline. Trimming cost V 0 bases and J 2 bases, with 11 bases left between them. The CDR3 DNA reads as TGTGCCAGCAGCGTAGACACTTATTCTCAAGAGACCCAGTACTTC. Translated, it gives CASSVDTYSQETQYF.

This clonotype has at least ten counts. The chain links TRBV5-1 to TRBJ1-2; 7 nucleotides match TRBD1. Germline V gene data show CDR1 as SGHRS and CDR2 as YFSETQ. The CDR3 has 14 amino acids. V shed 4 bases, J shed 6 bases, and the junction held 9 bases outside the gene matches. CDR3: CASSETGKTDGYTF. The CDR3 DNA follows: TGCGCCAGCAGCGAGACAGGGAAAACCGATGGCTACACCTTC.

This clonotype came up many times. The V and J genes are TRBV28 and TRBJ1-1; tentatively, D is TRBD1 (6 bases). In germline, CDR1 is MDHEN, CDR2 SYDVKM. The CDR3 contains 17 residues. Trimming shortened V by 1 base and J by 3 bases, and 18 bases separated the two germline ends. This CDR3 reads CASSLSTGLGGDTEAFF. The CDR3 DNA reads as TGTGCCAGCAGTTTATCCACGGGTTTAGGGGGGGACACTGAAGCTTTCTTT.

The count of this clonotype is one. The chain employs TRBV6-2 or TRBV6-3 and TRBJ1-5, with D maybe TRBD1 (6 bases). CDR3 size: 16 residues. V was clipped by 4 bases and J by 3 bases, with 16 bases between them. Germline CDR1 is MNHEY and CDR2 is SVGEGT. CDR3 loop: CASSSHRDRNNQPQHF. CDR3 in DNA: TGTGCCAGCAGTTCCCACAGGGATAGGAACAATCAGCCCCAGCATTTT.

The chain recombines TRBV6-1 with TRBJ1-1; 7 bases agree with TRBD1. The germline CDR1 and CDR2 sequences are MNHNS and SASEGT. This CDR3 has 13 amino acids. The V and J ends lost 7 bases and 8 bases, in that order; junction bases with no gene match: 10. Here the CDR3 DNA reads TGTGCCAGCACGCGGCCCGGGACAGAAGAAGCTTTCTTT. The encoded protein is CASTRPGTEEAFF.